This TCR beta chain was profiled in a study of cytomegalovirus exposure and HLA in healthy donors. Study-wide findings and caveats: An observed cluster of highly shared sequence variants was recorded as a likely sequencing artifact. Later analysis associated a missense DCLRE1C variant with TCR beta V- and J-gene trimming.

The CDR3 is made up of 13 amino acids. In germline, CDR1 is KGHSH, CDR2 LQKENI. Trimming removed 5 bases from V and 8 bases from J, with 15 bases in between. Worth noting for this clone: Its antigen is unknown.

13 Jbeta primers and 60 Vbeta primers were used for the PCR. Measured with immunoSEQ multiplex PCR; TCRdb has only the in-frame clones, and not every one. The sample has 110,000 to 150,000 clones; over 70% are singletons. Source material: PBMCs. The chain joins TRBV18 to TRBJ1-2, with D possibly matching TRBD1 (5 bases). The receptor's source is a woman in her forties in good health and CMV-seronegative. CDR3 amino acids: CASSSTAGEGYTF. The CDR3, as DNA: TGTGCCAGCTCATCAACCGCGGGGGAAGGCTACACCTTC. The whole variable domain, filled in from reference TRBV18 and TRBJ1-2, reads NAGVMQNPRHLVRRRGQEARLRCSPMKGHSHVYWYRQLPEEGLKFMVYLQKENIIDESGMPKERFSAEFPKEGPSILRIQQVVRGDSAAYFCASSSTAGEGYTFGSGTRLTVV.